Sequencing of this TCR beta chain was carried out in a study of blood T cell repertoires in COVID-19. Looking at the study overall: Acute and convalescent COVID-19 samples came from the United States, Italy and Spain. T cells, B-cell-depleted T cells, or PBMCs provided the cDNA or gDNA that served as material.

The CDR3 is 15 amino acids. The V gene's germline CDR1 is LGHDT and CDR2 YNNKEL (reference sequence). Trimming took 0 bases from V and 7 from J; bases not matched to a gene: 6. How the authors handled the data: Reference gene primer amplification yielded estimated nucleated cell counts. The method was immunoSEQ multiplex PCR; TCRdb's version includes in-frame clones alone and lacks a portion of them. That table supplies the V and J calls and clone size; D and trimming were determined from the DNA. The data contain fewer than 300,000 clones, over 65% of them singletons. The clonotype originates from a woman between 70 and 85 years old with active or convalescent COVID-19. The material sequenced was peripheral blood. This chain joins TRBV3-1 (or the pseudogene TRBV3-2) and TRBJ1-2, with 9 positions matching TRBD1. The CDR3 region is CASSQDYRGRGGYTF. In nucleotides, the CDR3 is TGTGCCAGCAGCCAAGACTACAGGGGGCGTGGTGGCTACACCTTC.